Detailed here is one T cell receptor beta chain. This CDR3 is 16 amino acids long. Germline CDR1 is LNHDA and CDR2 is SQIVND (reference sequence). With 2 bases removed from V and 4 bases from J, the gap between germline ends came to 16 bases. The data were obtained in a study of blood T cell repertoires in COVID-19. Study background: COVID-19 samples from acute and convalescent phases originated in the United States, Italy and Spain.

As originally analysed: Using reference gene primer amplification, nucleated cell counts were estimated. Here immunoSEQ multiplex PCR was the method, and the copy in TCRdb shows in-frame clones only, minus some. V and J calls and clone size are as listed in that table; D and trimming were resolved from the DNA. The sample holds 95,000 to 150,000 clones, approximately 81% seen once. V is TRBV19 and J is TRBJ2-3, with D possibly TRBD1 on 6 matching bases. This receptor was obtained from a woman aged 45-59 years with acute or convalescent COVID-19. Input material: peripheral blood. CDR3 in amino acids: CASSIRQGKLADTQYF. CDR3 sequence (DNA): TGTGCCAGTAGTATAAGGCAGGGGAAGTTAGCAGATACGCAGTATTTT.